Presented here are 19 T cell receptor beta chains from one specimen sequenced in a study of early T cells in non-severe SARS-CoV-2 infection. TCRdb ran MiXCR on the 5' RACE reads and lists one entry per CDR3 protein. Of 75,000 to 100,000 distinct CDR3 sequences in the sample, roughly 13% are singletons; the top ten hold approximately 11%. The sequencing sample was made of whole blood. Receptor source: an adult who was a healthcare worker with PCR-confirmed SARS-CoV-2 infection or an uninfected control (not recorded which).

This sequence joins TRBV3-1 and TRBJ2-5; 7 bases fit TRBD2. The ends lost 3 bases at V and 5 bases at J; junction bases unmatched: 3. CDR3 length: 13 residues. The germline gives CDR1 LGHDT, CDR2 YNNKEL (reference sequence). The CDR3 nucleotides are TGTGCCAGCAGCCATGGGGGGGTGGAGACCCAGTACTTC. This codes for CASSHGGVETQYF.

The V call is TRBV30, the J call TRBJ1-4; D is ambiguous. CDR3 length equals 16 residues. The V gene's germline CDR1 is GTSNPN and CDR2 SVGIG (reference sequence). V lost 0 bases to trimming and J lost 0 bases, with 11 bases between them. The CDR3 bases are TGTGCCTGGAGTGTACGCAAGAGTGCAACTAATGAAAAACTGTTTTTT. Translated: CAWSVRKSATNEKLFF.

The CDR3 sequence is CASSLGLVRQAVSEAFF. The CDR3 nucleotides are TGTGCCAGCAGTTTGGGGCTGGTTCGGCAGGCGGTCAGTGAAGCTTTCTTT. V usage is TRBV28 and J usage is TRBJ1-1; the D gene is possibly TRBD1 (5 bases). From germline, CDR1 is MDHEN and CDR2 SYDVKM. This CDR3 is built from 17 residues. V lost 3 bases and J 7 bases, leaving 24 bases between the germline ends.

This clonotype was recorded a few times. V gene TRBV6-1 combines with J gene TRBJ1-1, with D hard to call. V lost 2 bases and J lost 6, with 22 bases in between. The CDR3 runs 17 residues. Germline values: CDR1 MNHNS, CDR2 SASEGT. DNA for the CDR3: TGTGCCAGCAGTGAATCGAGCCGGGCCGCACCCCCATCTGAAGCTTTCTTT. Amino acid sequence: CASSESSRAAPPSEAFF.

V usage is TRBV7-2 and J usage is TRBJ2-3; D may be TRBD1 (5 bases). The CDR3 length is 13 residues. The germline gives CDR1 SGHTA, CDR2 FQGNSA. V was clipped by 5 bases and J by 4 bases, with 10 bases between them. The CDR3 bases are TGTGCCAGCAGCCAAGGGGCAGCAGATACGCAGTATTTT. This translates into CASSQGAADTQYF.

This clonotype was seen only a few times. CDR3: CASSLEPAGQTPAFF. The CDR3 DNA sequence: TGTGCCAGCAGCTTAGAGCCGGCGGGACAAACTCCCGCTTTCTTT. V is TRBV7-2 and J is TRBJ1-1; perhaps TRBD1 as D (6 bases). This CDR3 region has 15 residues. The V gene lost 1 base and the J gene lost 11 bases, with 20 bases spanning the gap. In germline, CDR1 is SGHTA, CDR2 FQGNSA.

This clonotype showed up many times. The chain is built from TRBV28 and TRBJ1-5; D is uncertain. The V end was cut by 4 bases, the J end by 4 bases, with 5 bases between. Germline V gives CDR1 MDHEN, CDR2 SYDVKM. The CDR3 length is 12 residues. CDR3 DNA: TGTGCCAGCAGTTCGGTGAATCAGCCCCAGCATTTT. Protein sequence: CASSSVNQPQHF. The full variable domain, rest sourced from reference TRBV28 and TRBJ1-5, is DVKVTQSSRYLVKRTGEKVFLECVQDMDHENMFWYRQDPGLGLRLIYFSYDVKMKEKGDIPEGYSVSREKKERFSLILESASTNQTSMYLCASSSVNQPQHFGDGTRLSIL.

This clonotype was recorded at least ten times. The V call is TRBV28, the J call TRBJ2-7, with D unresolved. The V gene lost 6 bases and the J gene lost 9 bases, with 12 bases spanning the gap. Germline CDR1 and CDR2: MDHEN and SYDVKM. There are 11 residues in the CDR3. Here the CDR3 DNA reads TGTGCCAGCAGCAACCCCCGCGGGCAGTACTTC. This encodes CASSNPRGQYF.

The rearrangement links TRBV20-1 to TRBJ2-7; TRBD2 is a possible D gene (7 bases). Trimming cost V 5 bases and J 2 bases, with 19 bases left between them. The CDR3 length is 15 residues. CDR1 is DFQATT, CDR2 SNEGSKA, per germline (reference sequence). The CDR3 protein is CSAAHGGQGTYEQYF. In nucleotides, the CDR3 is TGCAGTGCTGCCCACGGGGGGCAGGGGACCTACGAGCAGTACTTC.

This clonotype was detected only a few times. The CDR3 reads CASTLGVGGEQFF. CDR3 nucleotides: TGTGCCAGCACGTTAGGCGTCGGGGGGGAGCAGTTCTTC. The chain has TRBV7-3 and TRBJ2-1; TRBD2 aligns across 7 bases. V was pared by 7 bases and J by 10 bases, with 10 bases of the junction left unmatched. Germline V gene lookup returns CDR1 SGHTA and CDR2 FQGTGA. The CDR3 loop spans 13 amino acids.

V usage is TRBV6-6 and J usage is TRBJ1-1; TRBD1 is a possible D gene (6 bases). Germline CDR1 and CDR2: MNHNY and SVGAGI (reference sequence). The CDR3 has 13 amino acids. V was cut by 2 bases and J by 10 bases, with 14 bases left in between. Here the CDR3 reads CASSYTGYERAFF. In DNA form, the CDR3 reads TGTGCCAGCAGTTACACAGGGTATGAGCGAGCTTTCTTT.

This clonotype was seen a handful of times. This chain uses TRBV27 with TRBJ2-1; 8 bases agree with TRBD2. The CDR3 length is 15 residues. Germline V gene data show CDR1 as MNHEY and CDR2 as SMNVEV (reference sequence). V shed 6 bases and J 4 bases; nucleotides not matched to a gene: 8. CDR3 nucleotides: TGTGCCAGCAGCCGGGCGGGGGGCAAGTACAATGAGCAGTTCTTC. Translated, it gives CASSRAGGKYNEQFF.

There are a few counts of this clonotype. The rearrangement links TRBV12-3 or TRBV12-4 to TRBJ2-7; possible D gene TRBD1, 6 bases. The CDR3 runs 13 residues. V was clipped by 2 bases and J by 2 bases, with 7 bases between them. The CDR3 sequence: CASSLTGTYEQYF. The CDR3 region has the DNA TGTGCCAGCAGTTTAACAGGGACCTACGAGCAGTACTTC.

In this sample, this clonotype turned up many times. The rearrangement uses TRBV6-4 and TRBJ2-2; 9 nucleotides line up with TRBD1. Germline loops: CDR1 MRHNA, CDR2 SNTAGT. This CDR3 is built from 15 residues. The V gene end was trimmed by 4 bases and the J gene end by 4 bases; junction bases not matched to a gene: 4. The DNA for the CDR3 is TGTGCCAGCAGTGGCGGACAGGGGAGCACCGGGGAGCTGTTTTTT. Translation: CASSGGQGSTGELFF.

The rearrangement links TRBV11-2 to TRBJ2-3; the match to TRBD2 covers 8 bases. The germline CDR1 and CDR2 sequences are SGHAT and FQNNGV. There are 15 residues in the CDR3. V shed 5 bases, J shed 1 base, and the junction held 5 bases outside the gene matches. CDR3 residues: CASSPNSGGTDTQYF. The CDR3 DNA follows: TGTGCCAGCAGCCCAAATAGCGGGGGCACAGATACGCAGTATTTT.

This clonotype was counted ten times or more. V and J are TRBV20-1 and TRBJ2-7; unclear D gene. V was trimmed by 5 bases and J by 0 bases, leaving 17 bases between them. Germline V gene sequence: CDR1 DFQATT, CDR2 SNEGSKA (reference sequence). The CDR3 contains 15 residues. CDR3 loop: CSASTWQPSSYEQYF. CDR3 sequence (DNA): TGCAGTGCTTCCACCTGGCAACCTAGCTCCTACGAGCAGTACTTC.

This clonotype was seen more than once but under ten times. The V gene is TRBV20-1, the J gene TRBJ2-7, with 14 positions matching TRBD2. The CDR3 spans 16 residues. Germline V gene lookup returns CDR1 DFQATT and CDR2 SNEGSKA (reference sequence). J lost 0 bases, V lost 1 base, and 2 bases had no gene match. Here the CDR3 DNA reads TGCAGTGCTAGAGGGACTAGCGGGGGGTACTCCTACGAGCAGTACTTC. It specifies CSARGTSGGYSYEQYF.

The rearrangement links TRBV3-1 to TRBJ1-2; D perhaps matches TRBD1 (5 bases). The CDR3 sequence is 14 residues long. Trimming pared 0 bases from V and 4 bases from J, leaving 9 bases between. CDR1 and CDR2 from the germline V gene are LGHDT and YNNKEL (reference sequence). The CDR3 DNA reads TGTGCCAGCAGCCAAGAGGGCGGGGCCTATGGCTACACCTTC. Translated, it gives CASSQEGGAYGYTF.

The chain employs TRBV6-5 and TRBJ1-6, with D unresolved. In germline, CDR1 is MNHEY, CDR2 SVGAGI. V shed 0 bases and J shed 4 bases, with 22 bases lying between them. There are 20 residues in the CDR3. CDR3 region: CASSYSRDRQNLGYNSPLHF. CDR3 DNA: TGTGCCAGCAGTTACTCACGGGATAGGCAGAACCTCGGGTATAATTCACCCCTCCACTTT.